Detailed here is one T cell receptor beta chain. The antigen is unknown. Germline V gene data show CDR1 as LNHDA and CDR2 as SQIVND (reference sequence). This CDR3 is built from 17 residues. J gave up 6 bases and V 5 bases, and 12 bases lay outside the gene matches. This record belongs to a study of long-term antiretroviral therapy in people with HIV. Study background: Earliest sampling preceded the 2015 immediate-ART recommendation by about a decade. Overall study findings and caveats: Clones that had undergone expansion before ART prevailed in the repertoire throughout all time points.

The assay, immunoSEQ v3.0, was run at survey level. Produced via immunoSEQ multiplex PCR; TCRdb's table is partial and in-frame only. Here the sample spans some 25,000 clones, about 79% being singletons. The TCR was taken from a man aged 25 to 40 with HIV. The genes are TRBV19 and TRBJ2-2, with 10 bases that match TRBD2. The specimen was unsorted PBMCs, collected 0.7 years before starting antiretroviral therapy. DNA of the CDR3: TGTGCCAGTAGTCCAATCGGGACTAGCGTCCGGGCCGGGGAGCTGTTTTTT. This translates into CASSPIGTSVRAGELFF.